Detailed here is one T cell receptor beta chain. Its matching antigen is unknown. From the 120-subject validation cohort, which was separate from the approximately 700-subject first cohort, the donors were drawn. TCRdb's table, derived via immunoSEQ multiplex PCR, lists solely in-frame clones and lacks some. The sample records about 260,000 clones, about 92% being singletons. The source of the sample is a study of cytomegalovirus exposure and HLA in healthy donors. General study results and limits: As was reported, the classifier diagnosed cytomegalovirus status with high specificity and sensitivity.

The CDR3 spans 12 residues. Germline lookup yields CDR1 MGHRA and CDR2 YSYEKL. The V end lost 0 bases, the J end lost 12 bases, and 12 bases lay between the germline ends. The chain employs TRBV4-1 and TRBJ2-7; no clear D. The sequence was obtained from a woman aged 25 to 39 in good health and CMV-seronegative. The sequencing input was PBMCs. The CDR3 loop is CASSQDLRRRYF. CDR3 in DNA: TGCGCCAGCAGCCAAGATCTCAGGCGTCGGTACTTC.